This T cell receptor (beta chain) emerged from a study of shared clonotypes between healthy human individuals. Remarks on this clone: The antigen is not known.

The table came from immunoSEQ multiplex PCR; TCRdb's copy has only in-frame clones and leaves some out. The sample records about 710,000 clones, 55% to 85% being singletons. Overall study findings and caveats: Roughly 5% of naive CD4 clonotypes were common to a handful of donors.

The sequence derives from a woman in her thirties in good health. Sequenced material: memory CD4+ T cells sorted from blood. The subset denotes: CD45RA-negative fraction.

CDR3 protein: CASSTDSQAYNEQFF. CDR3 sequence (DNA): TGCGCCAGCAGCACCGACAGTCAGGCCTACAATGAGCAGTTCTTC. The chain joins TRBV5-1 to TRBJ2-1, with D maybe TRBD1 (5 bases). Germline CDR1 reads SGHRS; CDR2 reads YFSETQ. Trimming removed 4 bases from V and 2 bases from J, with 13 bases in between. The length of the CDR3 is 15 residues.